This T cell receptor (beta chain) was obtained from a study of blood T cell repertoires in COVID-19. Study at large: Sites across the United States, Italy and Spain contributed samples from acute and convalescent COVID-19.

TCRdb's table, derived via immunoSEQ multiplex PCR, lists solely in-frame clones and lacks some. Of a few hundred thousand clones in the sample, about four fifths were seen once. CDR3 length: 16 amino acids. Germline lookup yields CDR1 SGHRS and CDR2 YFSETQ. V dropped 7 bases and J dropped 2; count of bases not matched to a gene: 11. The sequenced sample consisted of peripheral blood. The receptor was derived from a man aged 25-40 years who had recovered from COVID-19. The V gene is TRBV5-1, the J gene TRBJ2-3; the match to TRBD2 covers 9 bases. The CDR3, as DNA: TGCGCCAGCGGTCGCTCCAGCGGGGGGCTCACAGATACGCAGTATTTT. Protein: CASGRSSGGLTDTQYF.